A single sample gave rise to the 14 T cell receptor beta chains below, sequenced in a study of T cell responses to AZD1222 COVID-19 vaccine. Here immunoSEQ multiplex PCR was the method, and the copy in TCRdb shows in-frame clones only, minus some. The sample lists around 99,000 clones; approximately 89% were seen once. The specimen was peripheral blood, collected on day 0 of AZD1222 vaccination. All receptors derive from an adult in good health.

This chain uses TRBV5-5 with TRBJ2-7, with D possibly being TRBD1 or TRBD2 (5 bases each). Germline lookup yields CDR1 SGHKS and CDR2 YYEKEE (reference sequence). V was trimmed by 0 bases and J by 2 bases, leaving 12 bases between them. The CDR3 is made up of 15 amino acids. As DNA, the CDR3 is TGTGCCAGCAGCTTGGGAGGGACGGTCACCTACGAGCAGTACTTC. Its protein is CASSLGGTVTYEQYF.

In this sample, this clone turned up a few times. The V and J genes are TRBV7-2 and TRBJ2-3; D tentatively reads TRBD1 or TRBD2 (5 bases each). The germline gives CDR1 SGHTA, CDR2 FQGNSA. The CDR3 is made up of 14 amino acids. Deletions cut 3 bases from V and 9 bases from J, with 16 bases between. CDR3 bases: TGTGCCAGCAGCTTGGGGGACCCCGTGGGGACGCAGTATTTT. Residues: CASSLGDPVGTQYF.

This chain connects TRBV4-2 to TRBJ2-3; D ambiguous. With 0 bases removed from V and 5 bases from J, the gap between germline ends came to 6 bases. Germline CDR1 and CDR2: LGHNA and YNFKEQ. This CDR3 is built from 13 residues. The CDR3 DNA is TGTGCCAGCAGCCAAGATCGCCAAGATACGCAGTATTTT. This codes for CASSQDRQDTQYF.

V is TRBV4-3 and J is TRBJ1-4; no reliable D call. Germline values: CDR1 LGHNA, CDR2 YSLEER. This CDR3 is built from 16 residues. Trimming left V 0 bases short and J 8 bases short, with 16 bases between. The CDR3 nucleotides are TGCGCCAGCAGCCAAGAGGAGGGAATTTTTGGAGAAAAACTGTTTTTT. Translated, it gives CASSQEEGIFGEKLFF.

This clone was seen only once. J is TRBJ1-2 and V is TRBV30, with D perhaps matching TRBD1 (5 bases). The germline gives CDR1 GTSNPN, CDR2 SVGIG (reference sequence). There are 12 residues in the CDR3. V was shortened by 2 bases and J by 6 bases, with 10 bases between the two germline ends. The CDR3 here is CAWSPGGHGYTF. CDR3 nucleotide sequence: TGTGCCTGGAGTCCTGGGGGTCATGGCTACACCTTC. Full variable domain (outside the CDR3, taken from reference TRBV30 and TRBJ1-2): SQTIHQWPATLVQPVGSPLSLECTVEGTSNPNLYWYRQAAGRGLQLLFYSVGIGQISSEVPQNLSASRPQDRQFILSSKKLLLSDSGFYLCAWSPGGHGYTFGSGTRLTVV.

The chain recombines TRBV16 with TRBJ1-1; D perhaps matches TRBD1 (6 bases). Per germline, CDR1 KGHSY and CDR2 FQNENV. The CDR3 extends over 16 amino acids. The V end was cut by 5 bases, the J end by 0 bases, with 16 bases between. CDR3 amino acids: CASSSSGGGLNTEAFF. The CDR3 DNA reads as TGTGCCAGCAGCTCAAGTGGGGGCGGGTTGAACACTGAAGCTTTCTTT.

The CDR3 loop reads CASSPITGGRAANTIYF. The CDR3 region has the DNA TGTGCCAGCTCACCAATAACGGGGGGCCGCGCCGCAAACACCATATATTTT. V gene TRBV18 combines with J gene TRBJ1-3, with D possibly TRBD1 on 6 matching bases. V lost 2 bases to trimming and J lost 6 bases, with 20 bases between them. CDR3 length: 17 amino acids. The V gene's germline CDR1 is KGHSH and CDR2 LQKENI.

The chain is built from TRBV2 and TRBJ1-2; D gene uncertain. In germline, CDR1 is SNHLY, CDR2 FYNNEI. The CDR3 contains 12 residues. V shed 2 bases and J shed 7 bases, with 8 bases lying between them. CDR3 bases: TGTGCCAGCAGTGAACAACGTGGTGGCTACACCTTC. It translates to CASSEQRGGYTF. Looking up the rest from reference TRBV2 and TRBJ1-2 gives the full variable domain: EPEVTQTPSHQVTQMGQEVILRCVPISNHLYFYWYRQILGQKVEFLVSFYNNEISEKSEIFDDQFSVERPDGSNFTLKIRSTKLEDSAMYFCASSEQRGGYTFGSGTRLTVV.

The gene calls are TRBV6-5 and TRBJ2-2, with a weak D call TRBD2 (7 bases). The CDR3 length is 14 residues. Germline V gene data show CDR1 as MNHEY and CDR2 as SVGAGI. Trimming shortened V by 2 bases and J by 7 bases, and 11 bases separated the two germline ends. In DNA form, the CDR3 reads TGTGCCAGCAGTTACGGGGGGGCTATCGGGGAGCTGTTTTTT. Its translation is CASSYGGAIGELFF.

This clone showed up just once. The chain links TRBV3-1 (or the pseudogene TRBV3-2) to TRBJ2-5; D unclear. The length of the CDR3 is 12 residues. Germline V gives CDR1 LGHDT, CDR2 YNNKEL (reference sequence). V lost 0 bases and J lost 5, with 4 bases in between. The CDR3 nucleotides read TGTGCCAGCAGCCAAGATTTGGAGACCCAGTACTTC. The encoded protein is CASSQDLETQYF.

This chain uses TRBV5-8 with TRBJ2-4; 10 bases agree with TRBD2. Germline CDR1 and CDR2: SGHTS and YDEGEE. V lost 4 bases, J lost 6 bases, and 13 bases stayed unmatched. The CDR3 is 17 amino acids. The CDR3 loop is CASSPKGGAGGPNIQYF. DNA of the CDR3: TGTGCCAGCAGCCCCAAAGGAGGAGCGGGGGGGCCAAACATTCAGTACTTC.

The genes are TRBV5-4 and TRBJ1-1; D uncertain. Germline loops: CDR1 SGHNT, CDR2 YYREEE (reference sequence). The ends were cut back, 2 bases at V and 2 bases at J, with 10 bases in the middle. The CDR3 covers 14 residues. CDR3 in DNA: TGTGCCAGCAGCTTCGTTCCCCTTAACACTGAAGCTTTCTTT. Translating it yields CASSFVPLNTEAFF.

The rearrangement links TRBV14 to TRBJ1-4, with 7 bases lining up with TRBD1. Germline CDR1 reads SGHDN; CDR2 reads FVKESK. The junction had 5 bases not matched to a gene; V was cut back by 3 bases and J by 4 bases. This CDR3 contains 15 residues. The CDR3: CASSHMGDSNEKLFF. The CDR3 region has the DNA TGTGCCAGCAGCCATATGGGGGACAGTAATGAAAAACTGTTTTTT. The full variable domain, in which reference TRBV14 and TRBJ1-4 provide the parts outside the CDR3, is EAGVTQFPSHSVIEKGQTVTLRCDPISGHDNLYWYRRVMGKEIKFLLHFVKESKQDESGMPNNRFLAERTGGTYSTLKVQPAELEDSGVYFCASSHMGDSNEKLFFGSGTQLSVL.

The J gene is TRBJ2-6, the V gene TRBV7-2, with 7 bases fitting TRBD1. Germline V gives CDR1 SGHTA, CDR2 FQGNSA. The CDR3 has 15 amino acids. V was pared by 6 bases and J by 9 bases, with 11 bases of the junction left unmatched. In nucleotides, the CDR3 is TGTGCCAGCAGACGACAGACAGGGAGTCACAACGTCCTGACTTTC. Translated, it gives CASRRQTGSHNVLTF.